This T cell receptor (beta chain) is drawn from a study of blood T cell repertoires in COVID-19. Study in general: Researchers got acute and convalescent COVID-19 samples from the United States, Italy and Spain.

Profiling relied on immunoSEQ multiplex PCR, and the TCRdb table lists in-frame clones only, not all of them. The sample contains 240,000 or so clones, roughly 79% of which appear only once. Per germline, CDR1 MNHEY and CDR2 SVGEGT. This CDR3 has 14 amino acids. Trimming removed 2 bases at V and 8 bases at J, with 14 bases between. The TCR was taken from an elderly woman with acute or convalescent COVID-19. Sequenced: peripheral blood. This chain uses TRBV6-2 or TRBV6-3 with TRBJ2-3; the D gene is possibly TRBD1 (5 bases). Here the CDR3 DNA reads TGTGCCAGCAGTTACCTTGAAACAGGAGTTACGCAGTATTTT. Protein sequence: CASSYLETGVTQYF.